The 11 T cell receptor beta chains listed next were all sequenced from one sample in a study of graft-versus-host responses after intestinal transplantation. Processing of graft tissue released intraepithelial and lamina propria lymphocytes. The data were produced by immunoSEQ multiplex PCR, yet TCRdb's version contains in-frame clones alone and is incomplete. The sample has several thousand clones, roughly 82% seen once. This sample comprised ileum tissue, obtained approximately 120 days after transplant. The receptor set was obtained from a human patient who received an intestinal transplant, so some T cells may come from the graft donor.

The V and J genes are TRBV4-1 and TRBJ2-1; D gene unclear. Trimming removed 2 bases at V and 0 bases at J, with 8 bases between. The germline V gene has CDR1 MGHRA and CDR2 YSYEKL. The CDR3 runs to 15 residues. The CDR3 DNA sequence: TGCGCCAGCAGCCAATCGCAGGACTCCTACAATGAGCAGTTCTTC. This sequence encodes CASSQSQDSYNEQFF.

This chain connects TRBV10-1 to TRBJ2-7, with 10 bases that match TRBD2. Germline CDR1 WNHNN, CDR2 SYGVQD (reference sequence). J was trimmed by 5 bases and V by 3 bases; bases with no gene match: 7. This CDR3 is 15 amino acids long. This CDR3 is CASSEGLAGGHEQYF. The DNA of the CDR3 is TGCGCCAGCAGTGAAGGGTTAGCGGGGGGTCACGAGCAGTACTTC.

The gene calls are TRBV9 and TRBJ2-3; D is perhaps TRBD1 (5 bases). The V gene lost 0 bases and the J gene lost 2 bases, with 10 bases spanning the gap. Germline-derived CDR1 and CDR2 are SGDLS and YYNGEE. There are 15 residues in the CDR3. The DNA for the CDR3 is TGTGCCAGCAGCGTAGTGGCAGGGAACACAGATACGCAGTATTTT. This encodes CASSVVAGNTDTQYF.

V gene TRBV4-1 combines with J gene TRBJ1-2; D is ambiguous. The V gene's germline CDR1 is MGHRA and CDR2 YSYEKL. The ends were cut back, 1 base at V and 8 bases at J, with 17 bases in the middle. The length of the CDR3 is 15 residues. CDR3 region: CASSQGSRILGGYTF. The CDR3 DNA reads as TGCGCCAGCAGCCAAGGGAGCAGGATCTTGGGGGGCTACACCTTC.

This clone was counted once. The chain carries TRBV2 and TRBJ2-3, with 13 bases matching TRBD2. CDR1 and CDR2 from the germline V gene are SNHLY and FYNNEI. This CDR3 is built from 18 residues. The ends lost 7 bases at V and 0 bases at J; junction bases unmatched: 10. The CDR3 DNA is TGTGCCAGCACCCCAAGACTAGCGGGGGGTTATAGCACAGATACGCAGTATTTT. This translates into CASTPRLAGGYSTDTQYF.

The chain recombines TRBV19 with TRBJ1-3; D not resolved. Germline V CDR1 and CDR2: LNHDA, SQIVND (reference sequence). Trimming removed 7 bases from V and 0 bases from J, with 10 bases in between. The CDR3 contains 14 residues. The chain's CDR3 is CASTSQSSGNTIYF. The CDR3 DNA reads as TGTGCCAGTACCTCACAAAGCTCTGGAAACACCATATATTTT.

The CDR3 DNA is TGTGCCAGCAGCTTTCTGATGCCCGGGAGAGACTACGAGCAGTACTTC. Translated, it gives CASSFLMPGRDYEQYF. The chain carries TRBV7-9 and TRBJ2-7; possible D gene TRBD2, 6 bases. V lost 3 bases and J lost 3, with 18 bases in between. In germline, CDR1 is SEHNR, CDR2 FQNEAQ (reference sequence). The CDR3 is made up of 16 amino acids.

The genes are TRBV9 and TRBJ2-3; 9 bases agree with TRBD2. This CDR3 contains 16 residues. Looked up from germline, CDR1 is SGDLS and CDR2 is YYNGEE. J gave up 8 bases and V 3 bases, and 13 bases lay outside the gene matches. Here the CDR3 DNA reads TGTGCCAGCAGCGGACAAACTAGCGGGCCCGGCGGTACGCAGTATTTT. Its protein is CASSGQTSGPGGTQYF.

The chain has TRBV4-1 and TRBJ1-4; D gene ambiguous. This CDR3 has 16 amino acids. Trimming removed 0 bases from V and 5 bases from J, with 13 bases in between. The germline gives CDR1 MGHRA, CDR2 YSYEKL. Written as DNA, the CDR3 is TGCGCCAGCAGCCAAGATCAAAGCACAAGGAATGAAAAACTGTTTTTT. It codes for CASSQDQSTRNEKLFF.

The rearrangement joins TRBV6-5 to TRBJ2-7; the D gene is possibly TRBD1 (7 bases). The CDR3 is made up of 14 amino acids. Germline assignment: CDR1 MNHEY and CDR2 SVGAGI. With 8 bases removed from V and 2 bases from J, the gap between germline ends came to 16 bases. The CDR3 DNA is TGTGCCAGCCGGAGCGCCAGGGGGGCCTACGAGCAGTACTTC. Translated: CASRSARGAYEQYF.

This clone is large by share. The CDR3: CASSVEGTAYEQYF. CDR3 coding DNA: TGTGCCAGCAGCGTAGAAGGGACCGCCTACGAGCAGTACTTC. V gene TRBV9 combines with J gene TRBJ2-7, with D perhaps TRBD1 or TRBD2 (5 bases each). Looked up from germline, CDR1 is SGDLS and CDR2 is YYNGEE. The V end was cut by 0 bases, the J end by 2 bases, with 9 bases between. This CDR3 comprises 14 residues.